Described below is a single T cell receptor (beta chain) sequence and its context. The V end was cut by 4 bases, the J end by 0 bases, with 14 bases between. The length of the CDR3 is 15 residues. Germline V gene sequence: CDR1 SGDLS, CDR2 YYNGEE. The data are from a study of cytomegalovirus exposure and HLA in healthy donors. Primers included in the PCR were 60 Vbeta and 13 Jbeta primers. The protocol was immunoSEQ multiplex PCR, while the TCRdb copy is restricted to in-frame clones and leaves out a portion. The sample gives fewer than 200,000 clones, almost 75% of which show up once; 5.4% is in the top ten.

The sample comprised PBMCs. The chain combines TRBV9 with TRBJ2-7; the D gene is possibly TRBD1 (6 bases). The clonotype comes from a woman aged 18-35 years in good health and CMV-seropositive. The CDR3 reads CASSPTDSASYEQYF. The CDR3 coding sequence is TGTGCCAGCAGCCCGACGGACAGTGCCTCCTACGAGCAGTACTTC.